The 23 T cell receptor beta chains given below trace back to one sample, sequenced in a study of T cell changes during pregnancy in multiple sclerosis. The table came from immunoSEQ multiplex PCR; TCRdb's copy has only in-frame clones and leaves some out. Of fewer than 65,000 clones in the sample, about 91% were seen once. Material: CD8+ T cells from peripheral blood mononuclear cells, obtained after pregnancy. The receptor source for this set is a female donor with multiple sclerosis, enrolled in a pregnancy study.

This clone was seen just once. This sequence joins TRBV27 and TRBJ1-2; D unresolved. Deletions cut 4 bases from V and 6 bases from J, with 15 bases between. The CDR3 sequence is 14 residues long. The germline gives CDR1 MNHEY, CDR2 SMNVEV (reference sequence). This chain's CDR3 is CASSSQKRVDGYTF. DNA for the CDR3: TGTGCCAGCAGTTCTCAGAAGAGGGTCGATGGCTACACCTTC.

J is TRBJ2-1 and V is TRBV15; 15 positions match TRBD2. This CDR3 region has 15 residues. Germline lookup yields CDR1 LNHNV and CDR2 YYDKDF (reference sequence). V was clipped by 1 base and J by 8 bases; unmatched bases: 0. As DNA, the CDR3 is TGTGCCACCAGCAGAGGGACTAGCGGGGGGGATGAGCAGTTCTTC. Translated, it gives CATSRGTSGGDEQFF.

V is TRBV4-1 and J is TRBJ2-5; possibly TRBD2 for D (5 bases). This CDR3 is built from 15 residues. Germline V gene sequence: CDR1 MGHRA, CDR2 YSYEKL. The ends were cut back, 0 bases at V and 5 bases at J, with 13 bases in the middle. The CDR3, as DNA: TGCGCCAGCAGCCAAGATCTCGTTCAGCGGGAGACCCAGTACTTC. Amino acids: CASSQDLVQRETQYF.

The chain links TRBV11-3 to TRBJ2-7; TRBD1 is a possible D gene (6 bases). The germline gives CDR1 SGHNT, CDR2 YENEEA. This CDR3 has 15 residues. The V gene lost 5 bases and the J gene lost 4 bases, with 18 bases spanning the gap. The CDR3 nucleotides are TGTGCCAGCAGCCTTGAGGGGGACACCTCTTACGAGCAGTACTTC. Translation gives CASSLEGDTSYEQYF.

CDR3 nucleotides: TGTGCCAGCAGCGGCCCCCCGAGCGCCTACGAGCAGTACTTC. It is translated as CASSGPPSAYEQYF. V usage is TRBV2 and J usage is TRBJ2-7; no clear D. The CDR3 runs to 14 residues. Germline assignment: CDR1 SNHLY and CDR2 FYNNEI. V lost 6 bases and J 2 bases, leaving 14 bases between the germline ends.

The CDR3 reads CASSLGDREGAFF. CDR3 DNA sequence: TGTGCCAGCAGTTTGGGGGACAGGGAAGGAGCTTTCTTT. The chain carries TRBV27 and TRBJ1-1; 9 nucleotides line up with TRBD1. Germline V gives CDR1 MNHEY, CDR2 SMNVEV (reference sequence). The V segment lost 3 bases and the J segment 10 bases; nucleotides outside the gene matches: 6. The CDR3 totals 13 residues.

The genes are TRBV7-6 and TRBJ2-1; no definite D call. V shed 2 bases and J shed 5 bases, with 7 bases lying between them. This CDR3 is built from 13 residues. Looked up from germline, CDR1 is SGHVS and CDR2 is FNYEAQ. CDR3 bases: TGTGCCAGCAGCTTAAGCCCAAACAATGAGCAGTTCTTC. Translating gives CASSLSPNNEQFF.

The J gene is TRBJ1-5, the V gene TRBV27, with 8 bases fitting TRBD1. This CDR3 is built from 20 residues. Germline V CDR1 and CDR2: MNHEY, SMNVEV (reference sequence). Germline trimming cut 1 base from V and 0 bases from J; bases unmatched to any gene: 14. The CDR3, as DNA: TGTGCCAGCAGTTTATGGCGACAGGGGCTGAGGGCCCATAGCAATCAGCCCCAGCATTTT. Protein sequence: CASSLWRQGLRAHSNQPQHF.

This chain uses TRBV6-1 with TRBJ2-5, with 9 bases matching TRBD2. Germline V gene data show CDR1 as MNHNS and CDR2 as SASEGT. The CDR3 contains 16 residues. Trimming at V came to 0 bases and at J to 5 bases, leaving 7 bases not matched to a gene. CDR3 bases: TGTGCCAGCAGTGAAGCGGAAGGCGGGGGGGCCGAGACCCAGTACTTC. This gives the protein CASSEAEGGGAETQYF.

This chain connects TRBV19 to TRBJ1-4; 8 bases agree with TRBD1. The germline V gene has CDR1 LNHDA and CDR2 SQIVND (reference sequence). The junction had 10 bases not matched to a gene; V was cut back by 7 bases and J by 0 bases. This CDR3 region has 17 residues. The CDR3 nucleotides read TGTGCCAGTACCCGCAGACAGGGGCGTTCAACTAATGAAAAACTGTTTTTT. The encoded protein is CASTRRQGRSTNEKLFF. The whole variable domain, remainder taken from reference TRBV19 and TRBJ1-4, is DGGITQSPKYLFRKEGQNVTLSCEQNLNHDAMYWYRQDPGQGLRLIYYSQIVNDFQKGDIAEGYSVSREKKESFPLTVTSAQKNPTAFYLCASTRRQGRSTNEKLFFGSGTQLSVL.

This sequence joins TRBV7-3 and TRBJ2-5; possible D gene TRBD2, 5 bases. Germline CDR1 SGHTA, CDR2 FQGTGA. Trimming took off 1 base at V and 2 bases at J, with 11 bases between the two ends. The CDR3 length is 15 residues. The CDR3 bases are TGTGCCAGCAGCTTAAATGCGGGTCTACAAGAGACCCAGTACTTC. This gives the protein CASSLNAGLQETQYF. Combining the CDR3 with reference TRBV7-3 and TRBJ2-5 gives the whole variable domain GAGVSQTPSNKVTEKGKYVELRCDPISGHTALYWYRQSLGQGPEFLIYFQGTGAADDSGLPNDRFFAVRPEGSVSTLKIQRTERGDSAVYLCASSLNAGLQETQYFGPGTRLLVL.

This chain uses TRBV10-3 with TRBJ2-1, with D hard to call. This CDR3 region has 16 residues. Germline V gene data show CDR1 as ENHRY and CDR2 as SYGVKD. V was pared by 0 bases and J by 2 bases, with 11 bases between. CDR3 loop: CAISESAVATYNEQFF. In DNA, the CDR3 is TGTGCCATCAGTGAGTCGGCGGTGGCGACCTACAATGAGCAGTTCTTC.

The V gene is TRBV10-2, the J gene TRBJ2-1; D gene unclear. With 6 bases removed from V and 4 bases from J, the gap between germline ends came to 13 bases. Germline-derived CDR1 and CDR2 are WSHSY and SAAADI. CDR3 size: 14 residues. The CDR3 loop is CASSLLGRYNEQFF. The CDR3 nucleotides are TGCGCCAGCAGCCTCTTGGGCAGATACAATGAGCAGTTCTTC.

The chain links TRBV5-6 to TRBJ1-2; D might be TRBD1 (6 bases). Germline CDR1 reads SGHDT; CDR2 reads YYEEEE. Trimming stripped 0 bases from V and 3 bases from J, with 15 bases between. There are 16 residues in the CDR3. CDR3 protein: CASSLDTGSLYYGYTF. The CDR3, as DNA: TGTGCCAGCAGCTTGGATACAGGGTCCCTTTACTATGGCTACACCTTC.

The chain employs TRBV30 and TRBJ2-2; 7 bases agree with TRBD1. Germline assignment: CDR1 GTSNPN and CDR2 SVGIG (reference sequence). The CDR3 length is 12 residues. V was clipped by 4 bases and J by 4 bases; unmatched bases: 0. CDR3 region: CAWNRGTGELFF. CDR3 in DNA: TGTGCCTGGAACAGGGGCACCGGGGAGCTGTTTTTT.

The rearrangement links TRBV15 to TRBJ1-5, with TRBD1 identical over 8 bases. With 3 bases clipped from V and 5 bases from J, the junction kept 3 bases outside the gene matches. There are 14 residues in the CDR3. Germline-derived CDR1 and CDR2 are LNHNV and YYDKDF (reference sequence). The CDR3 sequence is CATSSVQGDQPQHF. In DNA form, the CDR3 reads TGTGCCACCAGCAGCGTACAGGGGGATCAGCCCCAGCATTTT. The full variable domain, its missing parts supplied by reference TRBV15 and TRBJ1-5, is DAMVIQNPRYQVTQFGKPVTLSCSQTLNHNVMYWYQQKSSQAPKLLFHYYDKDFNNEADTPDNFQSRRPNTSFCFLDIRSPGLGDTAMYLCATSSVQGDQPQHFGDGTRLSIL.

This clone was observed a single time. The rearrangement links TRBV19 to TRBJ2-7, with D maybe TRBD2 (6 bases). The V gene lost 6 bases and the J gene lost 4 bases, with 10 bases spanning the gap. Germline V lookup: CDR1 LNHDA, CDR2 SQIVND (reference sequence). This CDR3 comprises 12 residues. This chain's CDR3 is CASSRDSYEQYF. In DNA form, the CDR3 reads TGTGCCAGTAGCCGGGACTCGTACGAGCAGTACTTC.

The chain combines TRBV2 with TRBJ1-2; D is perhaps TRBD1 (6 bases). Germline V gene lookup returns CDR1 SNHLY and CDR2 FYNNEI. This CDR3 has 11 residues. Between the trimmed V and J ends, which lost 5 bases and 7 bases, there was a span of 8 bases. In DNA, the CDR3 is TGTGCCAGCAGTTGGGACATTGGCTACACCTTC. This encodes CASSWDIGYTF.

The V and J genes are TRBV19 and TRBJ2-2; 7 bases agree with TRBD2. CDR3 size: 16 residues. The V and J ends lost 1 base and 5 bases, in that order; junction bases with no gene match: 7. CDR1 LNHDA and CDR2 SQIVND come from the germline V gene (reference sequence). CDR3 in amino acids: CASSIGPTGGTGELFF. CDR3 DNA sequence: TGTGCCAGTAGTATAGGCCCCACCGGGGGGACCGGGGAGCTGTTTTTT.

The chain recombines TRBV27 with TRBJ2-7; 7 nucleotides line up with TRBD2. Per germline, CDR1 MNHEY and CDR2 SMNVEV (reference sequence). Trimming cost V 6 bases and J 2 bases; bases outside gene matches: 7. The CDR3 spans 14 residues. The CDR3 sequence is CASSGTGGAYEQYF. The CDR3 DNA reads TGTGCCAGCAGCGGGACGGGAGGTGCCTACGAGCAGTACTTC.

The rearrangement links TRBV27 to TRBJ1-1; TRBD1 is a possible D gene (6 bases). The V end was cut by 6 bases, the J end by 7 bases, with 12 bases between. The CDR3 runs 12 residues. CDR1 and CDR2 from the germline V gene are MNHEY and SMNVEV (reference sequence). The CDR3 DNA follows: TGTGCCAGCAGCCAGGGACACAGTGAAGCTTTCTTT. It encodes CASSQGHSEAFF.

This sequence joins TRBV9 and TRBJ1-2, with TRBD1 as a possible D gene (6 bases). This CDR3 spans 15 amino acids. Germline CDR1 SGDLS, CDR2 YYNGEE. V was shortened by 2 bases and J by 4 bases, with 15 bases between the two germline ends. The CDR3 nucleotides are TGTGCCAGCAGCGTGTTCGGGGGGCCTACCTATGGCTACACCTTC. Translation gives CASSVFGGPTYGYTF. The full variable domain, with the rest looked up from reference TRBV9 and TRBJ1-2, is DSGVTQTPKHLITATGQRVTLRCSPRSGDLSVYWYQQSLDQGLQFLIQYYNGEERAKGNILERFSAQQFPDLHSELNLSSLELGDSALYFCASSVFGGPTYGYTFGSGTRLTVV.

The chain couples TRBV11-2 to TRBJ2-7; no reliable D call. CDR1 and CDR2 from the germline V gene are SGHAT and FQNNGV. This CDR3 spans 11 amino acids. V was pared by 5 bases and J by 4 bases, with 6 bases between. The CDR3 DNA sequence: TGTGCCAGCAGCCCCCGTTACGAGCAGTACTTC. Translation gives CASSPRYEQYF. Full variable domain (remainder filled in from reference TRBV11-2 and TRBJ2-7): EAGVAQSPRYKIIEKRQSVAFWCNPISGHATLYWYQQILGQGPKLLIQFQNNGVVDDSQLPKDRFSAERLKGVDSTLKIQPAKLEDSAVYLCASSPRYEQYFGPGTRLTVT.